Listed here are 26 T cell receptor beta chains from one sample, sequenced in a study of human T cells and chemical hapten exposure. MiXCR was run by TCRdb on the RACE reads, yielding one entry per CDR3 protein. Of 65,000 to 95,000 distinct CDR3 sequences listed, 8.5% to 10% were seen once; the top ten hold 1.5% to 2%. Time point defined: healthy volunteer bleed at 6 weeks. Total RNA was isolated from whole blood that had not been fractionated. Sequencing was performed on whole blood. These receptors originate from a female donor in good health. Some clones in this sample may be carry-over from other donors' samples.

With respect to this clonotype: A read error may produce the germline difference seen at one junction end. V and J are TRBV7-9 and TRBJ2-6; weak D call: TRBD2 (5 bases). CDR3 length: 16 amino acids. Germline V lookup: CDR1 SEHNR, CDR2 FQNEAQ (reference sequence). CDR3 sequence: CVSSGNLYSGANVLTF. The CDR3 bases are TGTGTCAGCAGCGGTAACCTTTACTCTGGGGCCAACGTCCTGACTTTC.

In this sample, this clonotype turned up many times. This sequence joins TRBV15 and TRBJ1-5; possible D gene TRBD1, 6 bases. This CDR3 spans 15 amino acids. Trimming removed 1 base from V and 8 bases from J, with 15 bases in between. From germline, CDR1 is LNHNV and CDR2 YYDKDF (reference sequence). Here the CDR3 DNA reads TGTGCCACCAGCAGAGCAAACAGGGTAGGGGAGCCCCAGCATTTT. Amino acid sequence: CATSRANRVGEPQHF.

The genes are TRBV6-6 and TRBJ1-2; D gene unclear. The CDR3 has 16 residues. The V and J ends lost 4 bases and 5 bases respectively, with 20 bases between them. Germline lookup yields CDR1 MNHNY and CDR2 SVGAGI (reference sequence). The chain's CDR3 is CASSSPPYSLPYGYTF. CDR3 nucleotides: TGTGCCAGCAGTTCACCTCCCTACAGCTTACCTTATGGCTACACCTTC.

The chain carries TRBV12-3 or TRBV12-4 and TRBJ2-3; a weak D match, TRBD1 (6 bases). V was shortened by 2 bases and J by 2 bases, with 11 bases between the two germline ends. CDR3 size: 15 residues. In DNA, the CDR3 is TGTGCCAGCAGTTTATGGACAGAGGTCACAGATACGCAGTATTTT. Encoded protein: CASSLWTEVTDTQYF.

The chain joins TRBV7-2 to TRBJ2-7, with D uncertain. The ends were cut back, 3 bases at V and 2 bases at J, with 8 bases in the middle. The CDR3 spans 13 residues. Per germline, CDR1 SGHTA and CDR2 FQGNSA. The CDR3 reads CASSFGPTYEQYF. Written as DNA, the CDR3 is TGTGCCAGCAGCTTCGGCCCCACCTACGAGCAGTACTTC.

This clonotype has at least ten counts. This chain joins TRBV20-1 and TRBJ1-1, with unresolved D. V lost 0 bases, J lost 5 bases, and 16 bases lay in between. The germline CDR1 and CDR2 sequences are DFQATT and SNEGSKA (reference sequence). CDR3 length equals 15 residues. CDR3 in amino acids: CSARDRERGWTEAFF. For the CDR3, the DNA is TGCAGTGCTAGAGACCGAGAGCGGGGTTGGACTGAAGCTTTCTTT.

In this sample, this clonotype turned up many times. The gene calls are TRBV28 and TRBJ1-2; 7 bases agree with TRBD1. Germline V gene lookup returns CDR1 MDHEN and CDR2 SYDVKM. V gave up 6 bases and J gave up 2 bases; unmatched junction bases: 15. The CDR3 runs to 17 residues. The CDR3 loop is CASRIRSRDRPNYGYTF. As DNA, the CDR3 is TGTGCCAGCAGAATTAGGTCCCGGGACAGACCCAACTATGGCTACACCTTC.

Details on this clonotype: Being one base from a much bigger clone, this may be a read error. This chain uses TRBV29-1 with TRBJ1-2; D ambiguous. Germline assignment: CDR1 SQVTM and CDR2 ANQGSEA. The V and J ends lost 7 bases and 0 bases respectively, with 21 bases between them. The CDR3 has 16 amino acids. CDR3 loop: CSAEEQAGRANYGYTF. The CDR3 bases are TGCAGCGCCGAAGAGCAGGCCGGGAGGGCTAACTATGGCTACACCTTC.

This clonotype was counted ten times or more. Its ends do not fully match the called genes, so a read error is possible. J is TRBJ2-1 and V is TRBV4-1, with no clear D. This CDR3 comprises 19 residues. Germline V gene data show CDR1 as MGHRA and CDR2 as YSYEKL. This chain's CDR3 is CASSKDTGYPMPRNNEQFF. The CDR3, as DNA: TGCGCCAGCAGCAAAGATACGGGCTATCCGATGCCACGGAACAATGAGCAGTTCTTC.

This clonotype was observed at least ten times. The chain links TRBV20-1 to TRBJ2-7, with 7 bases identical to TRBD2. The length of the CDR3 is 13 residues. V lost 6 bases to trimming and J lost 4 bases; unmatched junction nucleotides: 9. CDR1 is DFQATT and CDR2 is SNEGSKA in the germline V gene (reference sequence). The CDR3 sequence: CSAPAAGRYEQYF. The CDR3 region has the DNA TGCAGTGCGCCAGCAGCGGGGAGGTACGAGCAGTACTTC.

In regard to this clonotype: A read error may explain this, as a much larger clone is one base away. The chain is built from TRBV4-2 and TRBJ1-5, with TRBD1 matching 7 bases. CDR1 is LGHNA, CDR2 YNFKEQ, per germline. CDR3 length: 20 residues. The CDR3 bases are TGTGTCAGCAGCCAAGGGGGCAAGGACAGCTACCCCTATGACAATCAGCCCCAGCATTTT. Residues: CVSSQGGKDSYPYDNQPQHF.

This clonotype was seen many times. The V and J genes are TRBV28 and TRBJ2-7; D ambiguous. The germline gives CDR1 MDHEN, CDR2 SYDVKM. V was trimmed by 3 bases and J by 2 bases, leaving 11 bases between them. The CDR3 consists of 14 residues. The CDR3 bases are TGTGCCAGCAGTTTTTGGCCGTCGGCCTACGAGCAGTACTTC. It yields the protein CASSFWPSAYEQYF.

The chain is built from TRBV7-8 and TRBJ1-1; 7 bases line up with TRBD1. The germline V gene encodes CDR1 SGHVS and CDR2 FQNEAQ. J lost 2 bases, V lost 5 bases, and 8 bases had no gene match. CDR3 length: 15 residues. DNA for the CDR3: TGTGCCAGCAGCCCAAACAGGGGAAGTAACACTGAAGCTTTCTTT. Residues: CASSPNRGSNTEAFF.

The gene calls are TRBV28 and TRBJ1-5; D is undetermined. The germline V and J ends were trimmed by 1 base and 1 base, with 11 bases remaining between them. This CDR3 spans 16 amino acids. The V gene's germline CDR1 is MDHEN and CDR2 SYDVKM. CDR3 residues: CASSLFLGLSNQPQHF. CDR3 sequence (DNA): TGTGCCAGCAGTTTATTTCTGGGTTTAAGCAATCAGCCCCAGCATTTT.

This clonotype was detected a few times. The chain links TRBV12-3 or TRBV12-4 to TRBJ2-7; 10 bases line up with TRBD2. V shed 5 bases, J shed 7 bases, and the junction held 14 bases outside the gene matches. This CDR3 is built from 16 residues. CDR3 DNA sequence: TGTGCCAGCAGTCACTATGACAGCGGGGGGGCGAAAGAGCAGTACTTC. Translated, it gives CASSHYDSGGAKEQYF.

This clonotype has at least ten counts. As DNA, the CDR3 is TGTGCCAGCAGTTTACTAGCGGGGAGCACAGATACGCAGTATTTT. Translating gives CASSLLAGSTDTQYF. The chain recombines TRBV28 with TRBJ2-3, with TRBD2 matching 9 bases. Germline CDR1 MDHEN, CDR2 SYDVKM. V trimming: 2 bases; J trimming: 0 bases; junction bases outside the gene matches: 0. The CDR3 is 15 amino acids. The whole variable domain, filled in from reference TRBV28 and TRBJ2-3, reads DVKVTQSSRYLVKRTGEKVFLECVQDMDHENMFWYRQDPGLGLRLIYFSYDVKMKEKGDIPEGYSVSREKKERFSLILESASTNQTSMYLCASSLLAGSTDTQYFGPGTRLTVL.

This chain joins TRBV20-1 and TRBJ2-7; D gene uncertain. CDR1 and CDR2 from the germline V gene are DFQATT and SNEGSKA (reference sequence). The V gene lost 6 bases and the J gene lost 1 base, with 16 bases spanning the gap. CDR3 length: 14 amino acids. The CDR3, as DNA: TGCAGTGCGGGCCCCAGTACCGGGTCCTACGAGCAGTACTTC. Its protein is CSAGPSTGSYEQYF.

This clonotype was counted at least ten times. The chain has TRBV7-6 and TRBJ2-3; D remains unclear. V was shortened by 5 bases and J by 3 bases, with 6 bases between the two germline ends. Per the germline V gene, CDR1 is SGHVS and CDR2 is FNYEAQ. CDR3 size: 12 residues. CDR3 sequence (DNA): TGTGCCAGCAGCCCATATACAGATACGCAGTATTTT. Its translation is CASSPYTDTQYF.

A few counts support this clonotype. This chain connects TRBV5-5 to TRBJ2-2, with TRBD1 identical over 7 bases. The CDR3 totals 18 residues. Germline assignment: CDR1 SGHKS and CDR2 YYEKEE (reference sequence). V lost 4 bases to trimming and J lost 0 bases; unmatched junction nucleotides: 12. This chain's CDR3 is CASSLNIRQGPNTGELFF. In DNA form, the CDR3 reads TGTGCCAGCAGCCTGAACATTCGACAGGGACCGAACACCGGGGAGCTGTTTTTT.

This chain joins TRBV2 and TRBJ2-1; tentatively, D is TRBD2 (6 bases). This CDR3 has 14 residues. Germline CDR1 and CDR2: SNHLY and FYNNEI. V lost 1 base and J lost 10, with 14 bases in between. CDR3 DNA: TGTGCCAGCAGTGAAGTTAACGGGGGTAAGGAGCAGTTCTTC. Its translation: CASSEVNGGKEQFF. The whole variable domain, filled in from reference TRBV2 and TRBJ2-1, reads EPEVTQTPSHQVTQMGQEVILRCVPISNHLYFYWYRQILGQKVEFLVSFYNNEISEKSEIFDDQFSVERPDGSNFTLKIRSTKLEDSAMYFCASSEVNGGKEQFFGPGTRLTVL.

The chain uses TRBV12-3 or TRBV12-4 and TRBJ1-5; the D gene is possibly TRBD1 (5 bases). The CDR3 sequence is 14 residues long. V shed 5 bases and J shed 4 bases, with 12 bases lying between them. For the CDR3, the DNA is TGTGCCAGCAGTGAAGGGGCGTATAATCAGCCCCAGCATTTT. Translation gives CASSEGAYNQPQHF.

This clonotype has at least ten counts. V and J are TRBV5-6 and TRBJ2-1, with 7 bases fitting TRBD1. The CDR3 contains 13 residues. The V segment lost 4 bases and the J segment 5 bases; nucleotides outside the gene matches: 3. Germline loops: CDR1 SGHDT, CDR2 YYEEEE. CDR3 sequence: CASSTDRNNEQFF. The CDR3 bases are TGTGCCAGCAGCACGGACAGGAACAATGAGCAGTTCTTC.

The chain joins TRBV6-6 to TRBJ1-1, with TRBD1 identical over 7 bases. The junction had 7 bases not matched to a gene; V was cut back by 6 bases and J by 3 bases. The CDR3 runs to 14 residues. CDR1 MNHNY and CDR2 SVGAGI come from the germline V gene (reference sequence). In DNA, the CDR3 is TGTGCCAGCAGAGACCGACAGGGAGACACTGAAGCTTTCTTT. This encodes CASRDRQGDTEAFF.

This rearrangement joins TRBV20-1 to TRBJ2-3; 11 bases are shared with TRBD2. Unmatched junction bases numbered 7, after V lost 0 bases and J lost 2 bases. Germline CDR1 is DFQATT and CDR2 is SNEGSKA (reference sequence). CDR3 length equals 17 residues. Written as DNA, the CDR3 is TGCAGTGCTAGAGATCCCCAGACTAGCGGGGCCACAGATACGCAGTATTTT. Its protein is CSARDPQTSGATDTQYF.

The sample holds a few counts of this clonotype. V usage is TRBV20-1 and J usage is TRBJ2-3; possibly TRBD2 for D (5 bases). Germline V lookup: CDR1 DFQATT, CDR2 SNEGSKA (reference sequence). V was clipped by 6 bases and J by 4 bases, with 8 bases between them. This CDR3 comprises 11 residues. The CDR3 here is CSAILADTQYF. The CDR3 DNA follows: TGCAGTGCCATACTAGCAGATACGCAGTATTTT.

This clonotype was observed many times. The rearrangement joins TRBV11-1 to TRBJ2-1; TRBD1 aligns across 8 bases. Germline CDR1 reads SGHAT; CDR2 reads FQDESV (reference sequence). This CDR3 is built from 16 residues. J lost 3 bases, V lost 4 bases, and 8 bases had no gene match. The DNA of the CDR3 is TGTGCCAGCAGCTCGCAGACAGGGGCCTACTACAATGAGCAGTTCTTC. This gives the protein CASSSQTGAYYNEQFF.